The 31 T cell receptor beta chains in this list originate from one sample, sequenced in a study of human T cells and chemical hapten exposure. Time point denoted: patch test 1, 2 weeks after DPC sensitization. The treatment here: therapeutic diphenylcyclopropenone sensitization with weekly scalp DPC. TCRdb recomputed calls from the RACE reads with MiXCR, one row per CDR3 protein. This table holds 180,000 or so distinct CDR3 sequences, 20% to 25% found once. Sequencing was performed on whole blood, taken in connection with sensitization to the hapten diphenylcyclopropenone (DPC). The source of these receptors is a woman aged 50 to 60 with alopecia areata. Some clones in this sample may be carry-over from other donors' samples.

By sample fraction, this clonotype is medium-sized (0.01 to 0.1%). This rearrangement joins TRBV7-8 to TRBJ2-7; 10 nucleotides agree with TRBD2. From germline, CDR1 is SGHVS and CDR2 FQNEAQ. The ends lost 7 bases at V and 1 base at J; junction bases unmatched: 7. The CDR3 runs to 15 residues. The CDR3 loop is CASIPGTSVSYEQYF. The CDR3 DNA follows: TGTGCCAGCATCCCCGGGACTAGCGTGTCCTACGAGCAGTACTTC.

This chain uses TRBV7-3 with TRBJ2-1; 7 positions match TRBD2. In germline, CDR1 is SGHTA, CDR2 FQGTGA. Germline trimming cut 5 bases from V and 2 bases from J; bases unmatched to any gene: 9. The CDR3 is made up of 16 amino acids. The CDR3 nucleotides read TGTGCCAGCAGCGAACGCCCAGCGGGAACCTACAATGAGCAGTTCTTC. Protein: CASSERPAGTYNEQFF. The whole variable domain, filled in from reference TRBV7-3 and TRBJ2-1, reads GAGVSQTPSNKVTEKGKYVELRCDPISGHTALYWYRQSLGQGPEFLIYFQGTGAADDSGLPNDRFFAVRPEGSVSTLKIQRTERGDSAVYLCASSERPAGTYNEQFFGPGTRLTVL.

The J gene is TRBJ2-3, the V gene TRBV28; 12 nucleotides match TRBD2. The junction had 10 bases not matched to a gene; V was cut back by 7 bases and J by 2 bases. The CDR3 is 17 amino acids. CDR1 and CDR2 (germline): MDHEN, SYDVKM. CDR3 region: CASTTSGRFRPTDTQYF. In DNA form, the CDR3 reads TGTGCCAGCACTACTAGCGGGAGGTTTCGGCCCACAGATACGCAGTATTTT.

This sequence joins TRBV29-1 and TRBJ2-1; D tentatively fits TRBD1 or TRBD2 (5 bases each). Per germline, CDR1 SQVTM and CDR2 ANQGSEA. The CDR3 contains 15 residues. Trimming shortened V by 5 bases and J by 6 bases, and 20 bases separated the two germline ends. Here the CDR3 DNA reads TGCAGCGTTCTCGTTTCTTTGGGGGATGGCAATGAGCAGTTCTTC. Translated, it gives CSVLVSLGDGNEQFF.

This clonotype was counted between two and nine times. The genes are TRBV5-1 and TRBJ2-7; 9 bases are a match to TRBD1. CDR3 length: 15 residues. The junction had 4 bases not matched to a gene; V was cut back by 3 bases and J by 0 bases. The germline V gene has CDR1 SGHRS and CDR2 YFSETQ. Written as DNA, the CDR3 is TGCGCCAGCAGCTCCAGACAGGGGGGCTCCTACGAGCAGTACTTC. Its protein product is CASSSRQGGSYEQYF.

This sequence joins TRBV7-6 and TRBJ2-3, with 8 bases identical to TRBD2. Germline V gene data show CDR1 as SGHVS and CDR2 as FNYEAQ. Losses at the gene ends were 4 bases for V and 5 bases for J; bases not matched to a gene: 8. This CDR3 spans 15 amino acids. The CDR3, as DNA: TGTGCCAGCAGCTGGATTAGCGGGAATGGAGATACGCAGTATTTT. Translated: CASSWISGNGDTQYF.

This clonotype was seen a few times. The chain employs TRBV29-1 and TRBJ2-1; 9 bases match TRBD2. Germline V lookup: CDR1 SQVTM, CDR2 ANQGSEA. J was trimmed by 4 bases and V by 6 bases; bases with no gene match: 7. The CDR3 is made up of 14 amino acids. CDR3 amino acids: CSVRVSGGYNEQFF. In nucleotides, the CDR3 is TGCAGCGTGCGAGTTAGCGGGGGTTACAATGAGCAGTTCTTC.

This clonotype was observed a handful of times. V usage is TRBV5-6 and J usage is TRBJ1-1; D is perhaps TRBD1 (5 bases). The V gene's germline CDR1 is SGHDT and CDR2 YYEEEE. The CDR3 contains 18 residues. The V gene lost 0 bases and the J gene lost 6 bases, with 24 bases spanning the gap. The CDR3 DNA follows: TGTGCCAGCAGCTTGGATCCGGCCCAGGGTAAGAATAGGGCTGAAGCTTTCTTT. Its protein product is CASSLDPAQGKNRAEAFF.

This clonotype was observed a handful of times. The rearrangement uses TRBV7-9 and TRBJ2-3; 11 bases align to TRBD2. Germline V gene lookup returns CDR1 SEHNR and CDR2 FQNEAQ (reference sequence). The CDR3 runs 14 residues. V trimming: 5 bases; J trimming: 8 bases; junction bases outside the gene matches: 6. The CDR3 region has the DNA TGTGCCAGCAGCATGTCGGGGACTAGCGGTACGCAGTATTTT. Its translation: CASSMSGTSGTQYF.

There are many counts of this clonotype. This rearrangement joins TRBV7-9 to TRBJ2-1, with a weak D call TRBD2 (6 bases). The germline CDR1 and CDR2 sequences are SEHNR and FQNEAQ (reference sequence). The CDR3 spans 15 residues. The V end was cut by 1 base, the J end by 2 bases, with 9 bases between. The CDR3 loop reads CASSLGGIPYNEQFF. The CDR3 DNA reads as TGTGCCAGCAGCTTAGGCGGGATCCCCTACAATGAGCAGTTCTTC.

The genes are TRBV5-5 and TRBJ2-2; D is tentatively TRBD1 or TRBD2 (5 bases each). Germline CDR1 is SGHKS and CDR2 is YYEKEE (reference sequence). V was trimmed by 0 bases and J by 8 bases, leaving 8 bases between them. The CDR3 extends over 13 amino acids. In DNA form, the CDR3 reads TGTGCCAGCAGCTTGGGGGACCCGGGGGAGCTGTTTTTT. Protein: CASSLGDPGELFF.

This clonotype was observed a handful of times. The chain recombines TRBV5-1 with TRBJ2-4; unclear D gene. Trimming pared 4 bases from V and 0 bases from J, leaving 8 bases between. In germline, CDR1 is SGHRS, CDR2 YFSETQ. The CDR3 covers 14 residues. CDR3 residues: CASSLSLAKNIQYF. The CDR3 nucleotides are TGCGCCAGCAGCCTCAGTTTAGCCAAAAACATTCAGTACTTC.

This clonotype was seen a single time. The V gene is TRBV20-1, the J gene TRBJ1-4; D perhaps matches TRBD1 (6 bases). V gave up 6 bases and J gave up 5 bases, with 19 bases separating them. This CDR3 has 15 amino acids. CDR1 and CDR2 (germline): DFQATT, SNEGSKA (reference sequence). CDR3 loop: CSAPRLDSQNEKLFF. As DNA, the CDR3 is TGCAGTGCCCCACGCCTGGACAGCCAGAATGAAAAACTGTTTTTT.

This clonotype appeared a few times. CDR3 loop: CASSPWGGGYTF. The CDR3 nucleotides are TGTGCCAGCAGTCCGTGGGGAGGGGGCTACACCTTC. The chain uses TRBV27 and TRBJ1-2; no definite D call. The germline V and J ends were trimmed by 5 bases and 8 bases, with 12 bases remaining between them. Germline values: CDR1 MNHEY, CDR2 SMNVEV (reference sequence). CDR3 size: 12 residues.

This clonotype was counted only a few times. The chain has TRBV29-1 and TRBJ2-7; D not certain. V dropped 5 bases and J dropped 0 bases, with 14 bases sitting between them. Germline assignment: CDR1 SQVTM and CDR2 ANQGSEA. This CDR3 contains 14 residues. The CDR3 sequence is CSVRVPRTSYEQYF. Written as DNA, the CDR3 is TGCAGCGTTCGCGTCCCACGAACCTCCTACGAGCAGTACTTC.

This clonotype was detected only a few times. V and J are TRBV12-3 or TRBV12-4 and TRBJ2-5, with D tentatively TRBD1 (6 bases). V was shortened by 2 bases and J by 3 bases, with 10 bases between the two germline ends. The CDR3 covers 14 residues. The DNA for the CDR3 is TGTGCCAGCAGTTTAAGGCAGGGGAAAGAGACCCAGTACTTC. This codes for CASSLRQGKETQYF.

The chain carries TRBV13 and TRBJ2-7; TRBD2 matches 7 bases. Losses at the gene ends were 0 bases for V and 3 bases for J; bases not matched to a gene: 5. The CDR3 loop spans 15 amino acids. CDR1 and CDR2 (germline): PRHDT, FYEKMQ (reference sequence). The CDR3: CASSLGPGGSYEQYF. Written as DNA, the CDR3 is TGTGCCAGCAGCTTAGGTCCGGGAGGAAGCTACGAGCAGTACTTC.

The gene calls are TRBV7-9 and TRBJ2-7; 7 nucleotides align to TRBD1. This CDR3 contains 13 residues. CDR1 SEHNR and CDR2 FQNEAQ come from the germline V gene (reference sequence). V gave up 10 bases and J gave up 4 bases; unmatched junction bases: 10. The CDR3 nucleotides are TGTGCCATTACCGAGGGGGCTAGTTACGAGCAGTACTTC. This gives the protein CAITEGASYEQYF.

The chain carries TRBV5-1 and TRBJ1-2; TRBD1 matches at 10 bases. V shed 8 bases, J shed 3 bases, and the junction held 1 base outside the gene matches. Germline V gene lookup returns CDR1 SGHRS and CDR2 YFSETQ. The CDR3 sequence is 12 residues long. The CDR3 DNA sequence: TGCGCCAGTGGGACAGGGGACTATGGCTACACCTTC. This sequence encodes CASGTGDYGYTF. Full variable domain (remainder filled in from reference TRBV5-1 and TRBJ1-2): KAGVTQTPRYLIKTRGQQVTLSCSPISGHRSVSWYQQTPGQGLQFLFEYFSETQRNKGNFPGRFSGRQFSNSRSEMNVSTLELGDSALYLCASGTGDYGYTFGSGTRLTVV.

The genes are TRBV7-9 and TRBJ2-1; 11 bases are shared with TRBD2. CDR3 length: 21 amino acids. V was pared by 4 bases and J by 7 bases, with 24 bases of the junction left unmatched. Per the germline V gene, CDR1 is SEHNR and CDR2 is FQNEAQ (reference sequence). CDR3 residues: CASSSSSFTSGRPFGRNEQFF. In nucleotides, the CDR3 is TGTGCCAGCAGCTCCTCCTCCTTTACTAGCGGGAGACCCTTCGGTCGGAATGAGCAGTTCTTC.

The chain joins TRBV7-2 to TRBJ2-7, with TRBD1 identical over 8 bases. The CDR3 is 15 residues long. The germline V gene encodes CDR1 SGHTA and CDR2 FQGNSA. The trim removed 2 bases at V and 6 bases at J, leaving 9 bases unmatched. CDR3 sequence: CASSLSFGQGGEQYF. The CDR3 coding sequence is TGTGCCAGCAGCTTATCCTTCGGACAGGGCGGCGAGCAGTACTTC.

This clonotype was counted between two and nine times. The chain is built from TRBV6-6 and TRBJ1-1, with unresolved D. CDR1 MNHNY and CDR2 SVGAGI come from the germline V gene (reference sequence). The CDR3 contains 12 residues. Trimming took 5 bases from V and 6 from J, leaving 10 bases between them. The CDR3 is CASSVEGAEAFF. CDR3 nucleotides: TGTGCCAGCAGTGTAGAAGGAGCTGAAGCTTTCTTT.

The J gene is TRBJ1-2, the V gene TRBV7-9, with 10 bases lining up with TRBD1. J lost 6 bases, V lost 5 bases, and 6 bases had no gene match. Germline assignment: CDR1 SEHNR and CDR2 FQNEAQ (reference sequence). The length of the CDR3 is 14 residues. CDR3 amino acids: CASSLDRGHHGYTF. The CDR3 coding sequence is TGTGCCAGCAGCCTAGACAGGGGGCATCATGGCTACACCTTC.

The rearrangement links TRBV2 to TRBJ2-1; D gene ambiguous. CDR1 is SNHLY and CDR2 is FYNNEI in the germline V gene. V lost 7 bases and J 6 bases, leaving 7 bases between the germline ends. CDR3 length: 11 amino acids. In DNA, the CDR3 is TGTGCCAGCACCAATATCAATGAGCAGTTCTTC. Protein product: CASTNINEQFF.

The chain links TRBV25-1 to TRBJ2-7; D unresolved. Germline V lookup: CDR1 MGHDK, CDR2 SYGVNS. There are 12 residues in the CDR3. Deletions cut 2 bases from V and 3 bases from J, with 5 bases between. The CDR3 bases are TGTGCCAGCAGTGAACTGGGCTACGAGCAGTACTTC. Protein product: CASSELGYEQYF.

This clonotype turned up a few times. The V call is TRBV5-1, the J call TRBJ2-5, with TRBD2 matching over 7 bases. CDR1 is SGHRS, CDR2 YFSETQ, per germline. V shed 3 bases, J shed 5 bases, and the junction held 1 base outside the gene matches. The CDR3 contains 12 residues. The chain's CDR3 is CASSWGGETQYF. DNA for the CDR3: TGCGCCAGCAGCTGGGGGGGGGAGACCCAGTACTTC.

This clonotype was picked up a small number of times. This chain uses TRBV20-1 with TRBJ2-2; TRBD2 aligns across 15 bases. In germline, CDR1 is DFQATT, CDR2 SNEGSKA (reference sequence). J gave up 1 base and V 4 bases, and 7 bases lay outside the gene matches. The CDR3 is made up of 18 amino acids. CDR3 loop: CSAIGLAGGPMNTGELFF. Here the CDR3 DNA reads TGCAGTGCTATCGGACTAGCGGGAGGGCCCATGAACACCGGGGAGCTGTTTTTT.

The CDR3 DNA is TGTGCCACCAGCAGATCAAGACAGGAAACCTACAATGAGCAGTTCTTC. Encoded protein: CATSRSRQETYNEQFF. The V and J genes are TRBV15 and TRBJ2-1; TRBD1 might be the D (6 bases). V shed 2 bases and J shed 2 bases, with 13 bases lying between them. CDR3 size: 16 residues. Germline V gene lookup returns CDR1 LNHNV and CDR2 YYDKDF (reference sequence).

This clonotype was seen a few times. The chain combines TRBV29-1 with TRBJ2-3; tentatively, D is TRBD1 or TRBD2 (5 bases each). V lost 6 bases to trimming and J lost 4 bases, with 11 bases between them. The CDR3 has 12 residues. CDR1 is SQVTM, CDR2 ANQGSEA, per germline. CDR3 amino acids: CSVGDGADTQYF. As DNA, the CDR3 is TGCAGCGTAGGGGACGGGGCAGATACGCAGTATTTT.

This clonotype was seen a single time. V gene TRBV20-1 combines with J gene TRBJ2-2; 9 positions match TRBD1. J was trimmed by 8 bases and V by 1 base; bases with no gene match: 5. Germline V gene sequence: CDR1 DFQATT, CDR2 SNEGSKA (reference sequence). The CDR3 consists of 14 residues. CDR3 in DNA: TGCAGTGCTAGAGGGGACAGGGTAGTTGGGGAGCTGTTTTTT. This sequence encodes CSARGDRVVGELFF.

This clonotype was observed a handful of times. The V and J genes are TRBV5-5 and TRBJ1-6; D is perhaps TRBD1 (6 bases). The CDR3 spans 15 residues. V shed 1 base and J shed 7 bases, with 12 bases lying between them. CDR1 and CDR2 from the germline V gene are SGHKS and YYEKEE (reference sequence). The CDR3 DNA reads TGTGCCAGCAGCTTGAGTCCAGGGGTCAATTCACCCCTCCACTTT. The encoded protein is CASSLSPGVNSPLHF.